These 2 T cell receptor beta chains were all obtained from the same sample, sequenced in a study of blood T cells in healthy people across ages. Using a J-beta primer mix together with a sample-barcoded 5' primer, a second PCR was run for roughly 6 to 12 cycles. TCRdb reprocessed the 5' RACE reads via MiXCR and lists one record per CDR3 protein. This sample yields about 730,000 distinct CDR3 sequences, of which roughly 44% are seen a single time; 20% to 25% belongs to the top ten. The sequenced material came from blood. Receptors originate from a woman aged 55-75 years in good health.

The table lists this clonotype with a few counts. In DNA form, the CDR3 reads TGTGCCAGCAGCCCTCAGGGGGCGGGAAGGCCCCAGCATTTT. Amino acids: CASSPQGAGRPQHF. This sequence joins TRBV3-1 and TRBJ1-5, with 8 nucleotides matching TRBD1. V lost 4 bases and J lost 9; bases outside the gene matches: 8. The germline CDR1 and CDR2 sequences are LGHDT and YNNKEL (reference sequence). The CDR3 is 14 residues long.

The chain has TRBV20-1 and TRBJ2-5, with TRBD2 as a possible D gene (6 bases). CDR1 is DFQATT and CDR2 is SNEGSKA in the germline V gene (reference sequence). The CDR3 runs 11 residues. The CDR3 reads CSRAGGEAQYF. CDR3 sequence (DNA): TGCAGCAGGGCCGGAGGGGAGGCCCAGTACTTC.